The 23 T cell receptor beta chains presented below share a single source sample, sequenced in a study of cytomegalovirus exposure and HLA in healthy donors. The PCR contained 60 Vbeta and 13 Jbeta primers. Sequencing was performed with immunoSEQ multiplex PCR; in TCRdb, only in-frame clones are kept and a portion is missing. The repertoire holds roughly 150,000 clones, with around three quarters as singletons. Sequenced input: PBMCs. The receptors originated from a woman in her thirties or forties in good health and CMV-seronegative.

This clone has just a few counts. This chain links TRBV12-5 with TRBJ1-1, with 8 positions matching TRBD1. Germline CDR1 LGHNT, CDR2 FRNRAP. V lost 4 bases to trimming and J lost 4 bases; unmatched junction nucleotides: 8. The CDR3 spans 15 residues. As DNA, the CDR3 is TGTGCTAGTGGTTCAGGACAGGGAAGGAGCACTGAAGCTTTCTTT. Its translation: CASGSGQGRSTEAFF.

The chain couples TRBV9 to TRBJ2-3, with 8 bases lining up with TRBD2. Germline CDR1 SGDLS, CDR2 YYNGEE. CDR3 length: 19 amino acids. The ends lost 1 base at V and 0 bases at J; junction bases unmatched: 13. The CDR3 DNA reads as TGTGCCAGCAGCGTAACCCTATCGGGTAGCGGGGACAGCACAGATACGCAGTATTTT. Translated, it gives CASSVTLSGSGDSTDTQYF.

In nucleotides, the CDR3 is TGTGCCAGCAGCCCACGACGTGTGGGAGCCTACAATGAGCAGTTCTTC. Protein: CASSPRRVGAYNEQFF. The gene calls are TRBV14 and TRBJ2-1; weak D call: TRBD2 (5 bases). Germline V lookup: CDR1 SGHDN, CDR2 FVKESK. Trimming took 4 bases from V and 2 from J, leaving 15 bases between them. The CDR3 is 16 residues long.

Here the CDR3 reads CSARLYYEQYF. CDR3 in DNA: TGCAGTGCTAGATTGTACTACGAGCAGTACTTC. The chain recombines TRBV20-1 with TRBJ2-7, with unresolved D. Germline loops: CDR1 DFQATT, CDR2 SNEGSKA (reference sequence). This CDR3 region has 11 residues. V lost 2 bases, J lost 3 bases, and 5 bases lay in between.

The chain joins TRBV27 to TRBJ1-3, with a possible D match to TRBD1 (6 bases). The CDR3 sequence is 16 residues long. Germline lookup yields CDR1 MNHEY and CDR2 SMNVEV (reference sequence). V dropped 0 bases and J dropped 0 bases, with 9 bases sitting between them. CDR3 DNA: TGTGCCAGCAGTTTATCGACAGGATACTCTGGAAACACCATATATTTT. Protein product: CASSLSTGYSGNTIYF.

The chain carries TRBV2 and TRBJ2-7; the D gene is possibly TRBD1 (5 bases). The ends were cut back, 7 bases at V and 6 bases at J, with 13 bases in the middle. The CDR3 length is 12 residues. The germline V gene has CDR1 SNHLY and CDR2 FYNNEI. CDR3 sequence: CASTPGSSEQYF. The CDR3 DNA is TGTGCCAGCACCCCAGGGTCAAGCGAGCAGTACTTC.

Concerning this clone: Mismatch with germline at one junction end may stem from a read error. J is TRBJ1-1 and V is TRBV15, with 8 bases aligning to TRBD1. CDR3 length: 12 amino acids. Germline V gene sequence: CDR1 LNHNV, CDR2 YYDKDF (reference sequence). The chain's CDR3 is CATSRDSGGFIF. The CDR3 nucleotides are TGTGCCACCAGCAGAGATTCAGGGGGCTTCATCTTT. The variable domain in full, completed from reference TRBV15 and TRBJ1-1, reads DAMVIQNPRYQVTQFGKPVTLSCSQTLNHNVMYWYQQKSSQAPKLLFHYYDKDFNNEADTPDNFQSRRPNTSFCFLDIRSPGLGDTAMYLCATSRDSGGFIFGQGTRLTVV.

V is TRBV11-2 and J is TRBJ2-2; 7 nucleotides align to TRBD2. The CDR3 length is 16 residues. Germline loops: CDR1 SGHAT, CDR2 FQNNGV. Trimming removed 4 bases from V and 0 bases from J; junction bases left unmatched: 5. CDR3 in amino acids: CASSSTSASNTGELFF. For the CDR3, the DNA is TGTGCCAGCAGCTCCACTAGCGCCTCGAACACCGGGGAGCTGTTTTTT.

In its sample, this clone was seen a few times. This sequence joins TRBV30 and TRBJ2-3, with 10 bases lining up with TRBD2. CDR1 GTSNPN and CDR2 SVGIG come from the germline V gene (reference sequence). CDR3 size: 15 residues. The V segment lost 2 bases and the J segment 1 base; nucleotides outside the gene matches: 3. The CDR3 coding sequence is TGTGCCTGGAGTCCAGGACTAGCGGGCACAGATACGCAGTATTTT. It codes for CAWSPGLAGTDTQYF.

This clone turned up a few times. The chain uses TRBV14 and TRBJ2-1; D remains ambiguous. The CDR3 is 13 amino acids. V lost 1 base to trimming and J lost 5 bases, with 6 bases between them. The germline CDR1 and CDR2 sequences are SGHDN and FVKESK. The CDR3 reads CASSQGPNNEQFF. CDR3 DNA sequence: TGTGCCAGCAGCCAAGGTCCCAACAATGAGCAGTTCTTC.

Only a few counts were recorded for this clone. The chain employs TRBV5-1 and TRBJ2-1; 10 nucleotides match TRBD2. In germline, CDR1 is SGHRS, CDR2 YFSETQ. Trimming cost V 4 bases and J 3 bases; bases outside gene matches: 4. The CDR3 has 15 residues. The CDR3 is CASSIVAGGYNEQFF. The CDR3 region has the DNA TGCGCCAGCAGCATCGTAGCGGGGGGCTACAATGAGCAGTTCTTC.

The CDR3 nucleotides are TGTGCCAGCAGCCCCGGAGAGGGAAACATTCAGTACTTC. As protein: CASSPGEGNIQYF. The J gene is TRBJ2-4, the V gene TRBV11-3; maybe TRBD2 (5 bases). The CDR3 consists of 13 residues. Germline assignment: CDR1 SGHNT and CDR2 YENEEA. Trimming left V 5 bases short and J 6 bases short, with 11 bases between.

This clone was seen just once. V is TRBV19 and J is TRBJ1-5; TRBD1 is a possible D gene (5 bases). This CDR3 has 15 amino acids. Germline values: CDR1 LNHDA, CDR2 SQIVND (reference sequence). Between the trimmed V and J ends, which lost 1 base and 2 bases, there was a span of 9 bases. The CDR3 here is CASSIAGKGNQPQHF. DNA of the CDR3: TGTGCCAGTAGTATAGCAGGGAAAGGCAATCAGCCCCAGCATTTT.

The chain combines TRBV6-1 with TRBJ2-7, with a tentative D call TRBD1 (6 bases). The CDR3 sequence is 14 residues long. The V and J ends lost 6 bases and 0 bases respectively, with 12 bases between them. From germline, CDR1 is MNHNS and CDR2 SASEGT. CDR3 sequence reads: CASRKGQNSYEQYF. CDR3 coding DNA: TGTGCCAGCAGAAAAGGACAGAACTCCTACGAGCAGTACTTC.

V is TRBV5-6 and J is TRBJ2-7; 7 bases map to TRBD2. CDR1 and CDR2 from the germline V gene are SGHDT and YYEEEE. With V trimmed by 7 bases and J by 5 bases, 15 bases remained unmatched. This CDR3 is built from 15 residues. The CDR3 here is CASRLFGRENDEQYF. The CDR3 coding sequence is TGTGCCAGCCGTTTATTCGGGCGGGAGAATGACGAGCAGTACTTC.

The chain couples TRBV5-1 to TRBJ2-1, with 7 bases lining up with TRBD1. Germline V gives CDR1 SGHRS, CDR2 YFSETQ. Trimming cost V 2 bases and J 5 bases; bases outside gene matches: 7. The CDR3 has 15 amino acids. The CDR3, as DNA: TGCGCCAGCAGCTTACCATGGGACAGCGACAATGAGCAGTTCTTC. Its protein product is CASSLPWDSDNEQFF.

This chain uses TRBV27 with TRBJ1-1, with D unresolved. V was shortened by 7 bases and J by 1 base, with 7 bases between the two germline ends. The length of the CDR3 is 12 residues. The V gene's germline CDR1 is MNHEY and CDR2 SMNVEV (reference sequence). CDR3 sequence (DNA): TGTGCCAGCAAGCATCGGAACACTGAAGCTTTCTTT. This codes for CASKHRNTEAFF.

The CDR3 is CASSLPGTPNTEAFF. As DNA, the CDR3 is TGTGCCAGCAGTCTACCCGGGACACCGAACACTGAAGCTTTCTTT. The genes are TRBV27 and TRBJ1-1, with D tentatively TRBD1 (6 bases). The CDR3 is 15 amino acids. The germline gives CDR1 MNHEY, CDR2 SMNVEV (reference sequence). Between the trimmed V and J ends, which lost 5 bases and 1 base, there was a span of 14 bases.

CDR3 protein: CASSPGGVREQYF. The CDR3 DNA reads as TGTGCCAGCAGCCCTGGCGGGGTACGGGAGCAGTACTTC. The V and J genes are TRBV5-4 and TRBJ2-7; a weak D match, TRBD2 (6 bases). This CDR3 comprises 13 residues. The germline gives CDR1 SGHNT, CDR2 YYREEE (reference sequence). The ends were cut back, 4 bases at V and 7 bases at J, with 15 bases in the middle.

CDR3: CASSLGLLPAVGDRETQYF. The CDR3 DNA sequence: TGTGCCAGCAGCTTGGGTCTTCTGCCAGCGGTTGGGGATCGGGAGACCCAGTACTTC. The chain joins TRBV11-2 to TRBJ2-5; maybe TRBD2 (5 bases). This CDR3 contains 19 residues. Germline V gene data show CDR1 as SGHAT and CDR2 as FQNNGV. The ends were cut back, 3 bases at V and 5 bases at J, with 28 bases in the middle.

The rearrangement uses TRBV2 and TRBJ2-7; D uncertain. Germline lookup yields CDR1 SNHLY and CDR2 FYNNEI. V lost 0 bases and J 5 bases, leaving 5 bases between the germline ends. The CDR3 is 12 amino acids. The chain's CDR3 is CASSEAFDEQYF. The CDR3 DNA sequence: TGTGCCAGCAGTGAAGCCTTTGACGAGCAGTACTTC.

V is TRBV30 and J is TRBJ1-2; perhaps TRBD1 as D (5 bases). This CDR3 is 13 amino acids long. From germline, CDR1 is GTSNPN and CDR2 SVGIG (reference sequence). Trimming removed 0 bases at V and 7 bases at J, with 12 bases between. The CDR3 here is CAWSVGGGGGYTF. The CDR3, as DNA: TGTGCCTGGAGTGTGGGTGGGGGGGGTGGCTACACCTTC.

The CDR3 sequence is CASRGRGNTEAFF. Written as DNA, the CDR3 is TGTGCCAGCAGGGGCAGGGGGAACACTGAAGCTTTCTTT. V gene TRBV2 combines with J gene TRBJ1-1; maybe TRBD1 (6 bases). The V gene's germline CDR1 is SNHLY and CDR2 FYNNEI. The CDR3 consists of 13 residues. V shed 6 bases and J shed 1 base, with 9 bases lying between them.